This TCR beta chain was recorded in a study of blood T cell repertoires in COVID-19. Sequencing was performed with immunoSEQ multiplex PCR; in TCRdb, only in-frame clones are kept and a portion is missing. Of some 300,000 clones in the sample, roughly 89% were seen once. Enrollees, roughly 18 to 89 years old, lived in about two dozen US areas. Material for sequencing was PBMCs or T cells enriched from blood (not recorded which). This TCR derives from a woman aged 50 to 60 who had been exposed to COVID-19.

The CDR3 nucleotides read TGCGCCAGCAGCCCGGGACAGTACCCTAGCACAGATACGCAGTATTTT. The encoded protein is CASSPGQYPSTDTQYF. This chain connects TRBV5-1 to TRBJ2-3, with 7 bases aligning to TRBD1. CDR3 length: 16 residues. Germline lookup yields CDR1 SGHRS and CDR2 YFSETQ. V lost 4 bases to trimming and J lost 0 bases; unmatched junction nucleotides: 8.